The 25 T cell receptor beta chains presented below share a single source sample, sequenced in a study of control samples from healthy donors and cancer patients. Sequencing used immunoSEQ multiplex PCR; TCRdb keeps in-frame clones, though not all of them. The sample includes over 100,000 clones, around 89% seen only once; the top ten take 17%. Material: blood. Source of these receptors: a woman in her fifties or sixties in good health.

The CDR3 is CASSFVTQGWDTEAFF. In DNA form, the CDR3 reads TGTGCCAGCAGTTTCGTTACTCAGGGATGGGACACTGAAGCTTTCTTT. The chain employs TRBV6-5 and TRBJ1-1; perhaps TRBD1 as D (5 bases). V lost 4 bases and J 3 bases, leaving 18 bases between the germline ends. The CDR3 sequence is 16 residues long. Germline V gene sequence: CDR1 MNHEY, CDR2 SVGAGI.

The genes are TRBV7-6 and TRBJ2-1; D is uncertain. Per the germline V gene, CDR1 is SGHVS and CDR2 is FNYEAQ. The CDR3 length is 13 residues. Trimming stripped 4 bases from V and 9 bases from J, with 13 bases between. CDR3 region: CASSSLPLGEQFF. DNA for the CDR3: TGTGCCAGCAGCTCCCTCCCGCTAGGTGAGCAGTTCTTC.

The chain combines TRBV19 with TRBJ2-2, with TRBD1 matching over 11 bases. The CDR3 contains 13 residues. Trimming took 7 bases from V and 7 from J; bases not matched to a gene: 2. Per the germline V gene, CDR1 is LNHDA and CDR2 is SQIVND (reference sequence). The CDR3 sequence: CASKDRGLGELFF. Written as DNA, the CDR3 is TGTGCCAGTAAGGACAGGGGGCTCGGGGAGCTGTTTTTT.

DNA for the CDR3: TGCGCCAGCAGCTACACCCACGGGCAGCCCCAGCATTTT. This codes for CASSYTHGQPQHF. The rearrangement joins TRBV10-1 to TRBJ1-5; D is unresolved. CDR1 and CDR2 from the germline V gene are WNHNN and SYGVQD (reference sequence). Trimming shortened V by 6 bases and J by 7 bases, and 13 bases separated the two germline ends. This CDR3 has 13 residues.

J is TRBJ2-2 and V is TRBV29-1; the D is unclear. The germline V gene has CDR1 SQVTM and CDR2 ANQGSEA. V lost 6 bases and J lost 3, with 20 bases in between. The CDR3 runs 16 residues. Written as DNA, the CDR3 is TGCAGCGTGTTTGGGATCCCTGGATTATACACCGGGGAGCTGTTTTTT. It translates to CSVFGIPGLYTGELFF.

The chain employs TRBV15 and TRBJ1-5, with a weak D call TRBD1 (6 bases). This CDR3 is built from 16 residues. With 0 bases removed from V and 6 bases from J, the gap between germline ends came to 15 bases. CDR1 is LNHNV and CDR2 is YYDKDF in the germline V gene (reference sequence). DNA of the CDR3: TGTGCCACCAGCAGAGATGAGGGAGGGACACGTCAGCCCCAGCATTTT. It encodes CATSRDEGGTRQPQHF.

The chain carries TRBV7-2 and TRBJ1-2; TRBD1 matches at 7 bases. J was trimmed by 6 bases and V by 3 bases; bases with no gene match: 7. Per germline, CDR1 SGHTA and CDR2 FQGNSA. This CDR3 is built from 14 residues. Written as DNA, the CDR3 is TGTGCCAGCAGCTTCTCCAGGGGGGCGGATGGCTACACCTTC. It translates to CASSFSRGADGYTF.

The chain has TRBV30 and TRBJ1-5; D remains ambiguous. The V gene's germline CDR1 is GTSNPN and CDR2 SVGIG (reference sequence). The CDR3 has 15 amino acids. Trimming pared 0 bases from V and 2 bases from J, leaving 11 bases between. The CDR3 sequence is CAWSVRVLGNQPQHF. For the CDR3, the DNA is TGTGCCTGGAGTGTACGGGTGTTGGGCAATCAGCCCCAGCATTTT.

The chain couples TRBV30 to TRBJ2-4; no reliable D call. The V and J ends lost 1 base and 1 base respectively, with 14 bases between them. The CDR3 spans 16 residues. Germline V CDR1 and CDR2: GTSNPN, SVGIG (reference sequence). CDR3 DNA sequence: TGTGCCTGGAGTGAGGATCCGACCCCCGCCAAAAACATTCAGTACTTC. It codes for CAWSEDPTPAKNIQYF. Combining the CDR3 with reference TRBV30 and TRBJ2-4 gives the whole variable domain SQTIHQWPATLVQPVGSPLSLECTVEGTSNPNLYWYRQAAGRGLQLLFYSVGIGQISSEVPQNLSASRPQDRQFILSSKKLLLSDSGFYLCAWSEDPTPAKNIQYFGAGTRLSVL.

Here the CDR3 DNA reads TGTGCCAGCAGCGCTGACAGGGCCCACACCATATATTTT. Protein product: CASSADRAHTIYF. The chain carries TRBV7-9 and TRBJ1-3; 7 bases are shared with TRBD1. Germline V gives CDR1 SEHNR, CDR2 FQNEAQ (reference sequence). Losses at the gene ends were 5 bases for V and 8 bases for J; bases not matched to a gene: 6. The CDR3 runs 13 residues.

V usage is TRBV7-9 and J usage is TRBJ2-2; tentative D call: TRBD1 (6 bases). CDR3 length: 16 residues. Germline assignment: CDR1 SEHNR and CDR2 FQNEAQ (reference sequence). V was shortened by 0 bases and J by 5 bases, with 13 bases between the two germline ends. This CDR3 reads CASSLAWAQGTGELFF. The CDR3 nucleotides are TGTGCCAGCAGCTTAGCTTGGGCACAGGGAACCGGGGAGCTGTTTTTT.

The J gene is TRBJ1-5, the V gene TRBV4-1, with D tentatively TRBD1 (6 bases). CDR1 MGHRA and CDR2 YSYEKL come from the germline V gene. Trimming took off 0 bases at V and 4 bases at J, with 7 bases between the two ends. The CDR3 totals 14 residues. The chain's CDR3 is CASSQEGGNQPQHF. The CDR3 region has the DNA TGCGCCAGCAGCCAAGAAGGGGGGAATCAGCCCCAGCATTTT.

The V and J genes are TRBV27 and TRBJ2-3, with TRBD2 matching 9 bases. The CDR3 runs to 18 residues. The germline V gene encodes CDR1 MNHEY and CDR2 SMNVEV (reference sequence). V lost 5 bases, J lost 7 bases, and 19 bases stayed unmatched. The CDR3: CASSPFEGGGRARNTQYF. CDR3 nucleotides: TGTGCCAGCAGTCCGTTTGAGGGAGGCGGGAGGGCCAGGAATACGCAGTATTTT.

The V call is TRBV20-1, the J call TRBJ2-1; maybe TRBD2 (6 bases). This CDR3 has 11 residues. The V and J ends lost 3 bases and 9 bases respectively, with 9 bases between them. Looked up from germline, CDR1 is DFQATT and CDR2 is SNEGSKA (reference sequence). The CDR3 sequence: CSARLAREQFF. CDR3 in DNA: TGCAGTGCTAGGCTAGCGCGTGAGCAGTTCTTC.

This clone was picked up one time. The chain employs TRBV30 and TRBJ2-2, with D possibly matching TRBD2 (5 bases). Trimming took off 0 bases at V and 7 bases at J, with 9 bases between the two ends. Germline V lookup: CDR1 GTSNPN, CDR2 SVGIG (reference sequence). The CDR3 runs 13 residues. CDR3 sequence: CAWSVWGVGELFF. The CDR3, as DNA: TGTGCCTGGAGTGTATGGGGAGTCGGGGAGCTGTTTTTT.

This rearrangement joins TRBV7-3 to TRBJ2-6; D gene uncertain. CDR3 size: 15 residues. V was clipped by 5 bases and J by 0 bases, with 8 bases between them. The V gene's germline CDR1 is SGHTA and CDR2 FQGTGA. CDR3 residues: CASSVGSSGANVLTF. The CDR3 DNA is TGTGCCAGCAGCGTGGGAAGCTCTGGGGCCAACGTCCTGACTTTC.

This clone was seen a single time. The chain links TRBV12-3 or TRBV12-4 to TRBJ1-6; D gene unclear. The CDR3 totals 12 residues. Trimming shortened V by 6 bases and J by 10 bases, and 10 bases separated the two germline ends. The CDR3 region is CASRTLGSPLHF. The CDR3, as DNA: TGTGCCAGCAGGACTCTTGGCTCACCCCTCCACTTT.

The chain uses TRBV7-7 and TRBJ2-1; the D gene is possibly TRBD2 (6 bases). Germline loops: CDR1 SSHAT, CDR2 FNYEAQ (reference sequence). Trimming removed 5 bases from V and 0 bases from J, with 17 bases in between. This CDR3 spans 17 amino acids. CDR3 amino acids: CASSPSHIADSYNEQFF. In DNA form, the CDR3 reads TGTGCCAGCAGCCCGAGCCATATAGCGGACTCCTACAATGAGCAGTTCTTC.

The rearrangement links TRBV5-1 to TRBJ2-5; 16 nucleotides align to TRBD2. From germline, CDR1 is SGHRS and CDR2 YFSETQ. J lost 6 bases, V lost 3 bases, and 5 bases had no gene match. The CDR3 contains 16 residues. This chain's CDR3 is CASSSGTSGRAQTQYF. As DNA, the CDR3 is TGCGCCAGCAGCTCCGGGACTAGCGGGAGGGCGCAGACCCAGTACTTC. Complete variable domain (other parts from reference TRBV5-1 and TRBJ2-5): KAGVTQTPRYLIKTRGQQVTLSCSPISGHRSVSWYQQTPGQGLQFLFEYFSETQRNKGNFPGRFSGRQFSNSRSEMNVSTLELGDSALYLCASSSGTSGRAQTQYFGPGTRLLVL.

This clone was found once. The chain employs TRBV15 and TRBJ2-6; TRBD1 agrees at 10 bases. The CDR3 sequence is 20 residues long. Germline values: CDR1 LNHNV, CDR2 YYDKDF (reference sequence). The junction had 12 bases not matched to a gene; V was cut back by 3 bases and J by 1 base. The CDR3 region is CATSSPRDRGGYSGANVLTF. DNA of the CDR3: TGTGCCACCAGCAGCCCACGGGACAGGGGCGGTTATTCTGGGGCCAACGTCCTGACTTTC.

The J gene is TRBJ2-7, the V gene TRBV5-1; 9 bases are shared with TRBD2. The CDR3 is made up of 14 amino acids. Per the germline V gene, CDR1 is SGHRS and CDR2 is YFSETQ. The V segment lost 7 bases and the J segment 2 bases; nucleotides outside the gene matches: 7. CDR3 nucleotides: TGCGCCAGCTCCCGGGCTAGCGGGGCCTACGAGCAGTACTTC. It codes for CASSRASGAYEQYF.

The chain links TRBV9 to TRBJ1-6, with a weak D call TRBD1 (6 bases). Trimming took off 2 bases at V and 7 bases at J, with 10 bases between the two ends. Germline V CDR1 and CDR2: SGDLS, YYNGEE. The CDR3 contains 14 residues. CDR3 bases: TGTGCCAGCAGCGTCCGGACAGAAAATTCACCCCTCCACTTT. Encoded protein: CASSVRTENSPLHF.

The rearrangement links TRBV29-1 to TRBJ1-2, with D perhaps matching TRBD1 (5 bases). V was clipped by 7 bases and J by 1 base, with 10 bases between them. The CDR3 sequence is 12 residues long. The germline V gene encodes CDR1 SQVTM and CDR2 ANQGSEA. Here the CDR3 reads CSGGSGNYGYTF. DNA of the CDR3: TGCAGCGGGGGCAGCGGTAACTATGGCTACACCTTC.

The chain joins TRBV19 to TRBJ2-2; 8 nucleotides align to TRBD2. With 9 bases clipped from V and 3 bases from J, the junction kept 3 bases outside the gene matches. CDR3 length equals 13 residues. Germline CDR1 reads LNHDA; CDR2 reads SQIVND (reference sequence). The CDR3 nucleotides read TGTGCCAGCTCGGGGGGGTACACCGGGGAGCTGTTTTTT. Translation: CASSGGYTGELFF.

This clone came up once. This chain connects TRBV18 to TRBJ2-3, with unresolved D. Germline V gives CDR1 KGHSH, CDR2 LQKENI. Trimming stripped 1 base from V and 6 bases from J, with 8 bases between. This CDR3 comprises 13 residues. The CDR3 here is CASSPLQDDTQYF. In DNA form, the CDR3 reads TGTGCCAGCTCACCACTGCAGGACGATACGCAGTATTTT.